The 21 T cell receptor beta chains presented below share a single source sample, sequenced in a study of blood T cell repertoires in COVID-19. TCRdb keeps only in-frame clones here, not all; method: immunoSEQ multiplex PCR. The data hold fewer than 600,000 clones, with approximately 92% observed a single time. Sequences were obtained from peripheral blood. The receptor set was obtained from a man aged 18 to 35 with COVID-19, enrolled during active disease.

A single count supports this clone. The chain links TRBV5-6 to TRBJ2-7; 8 positions agree with TRBD2. Germline assignment: CDR1 SGHDT and CDR2 YYEEEE. V shed 4 bases and J 3 bases; nucleotides not matched to a gene: 12. The CDR3 has 16 amino acids. The CDR3 sequence is CASSPITIAGGYEQYF. The CDR3 nucleotides are TGTGCCAGCAGCCCCATAACGATCGCGGGGGGCTACGAGCAGTACTTC. Supplemented by reference TRBV5-6 and TRBJ2-7, the full variable domain reads DAGVTQSPTHLIKTRGQQVTLRCSPKSGHDTVSWYQQALGQGPQFIFQYYEEEERQRGNFPDRFSGHQFPNYSSELNVNALLLGDSALYLCASSPITIAGGYEQYFGPGTRLTVT.

V usage is TRBV28 and J usage is TRBJ1-2; 8 bases are shared with TRBD1. The length of the CDR3 is 13 residues. Germline V gene lookup returns CDR1 MDHEN and CDR2 SYDVKM. V dropped 10 bases and J dropped 4; count of bases not matched to a gene: 8. Written as DNA, the CDR3 is TGTGCCACAGCAGGGGGCTTCCCCTATGGCTACACCTTC. Protein product: CATAGGFPYGYTF.

The chain is built from TRBV9 and TRBJ1-3, with D perhaps matching TRBD1 (5 bases). Trimming removed 2 bases from V and 1 base from J, with 13 bases in between. The CDR3 runs to 16 residues. The germline V gene has CDR1 SGDLS and CDR2 YYNGEE. The CDR3 region is CASSVGLGGSGNTIYF. The CDR3 nucleotides read TGTGCCAGCAGCGTTGGCCTCGGGGGGTCTGGAAACACCATATATTTT.

This clone was seen only a few times. The chain carries TRBV7-2 and TRBJ1-4; D ambiguous. Trimming removed 4 bases at V and 0 bases at J, with 12 bases between. The germline gives CDR1 SGHTA, CDR2 FQGNSA. The CDR3 has 16 residues. This CDR3 is CASSSWTGATNEKLFF. The DNA for the CDR3 is TGTGCCAGCAGCTCGTGGACGGGAGCAACTAATGAAAAACTGTTTTTT.

The chain uses TRBV11-2 and TRBJ2-1; 9 bases are shared with TRBD2. The CDR3 is made up of 16 amino acids. V dropped 5 bases and J dropped 8; count of bases not matched to a gene: 13. Germline V gives CDR1 SGHAT, CDR2 FQNNGV. CDR3 nucleotides: TGTGCCAGCAGCGATAGCGGGAGCATAGTTGGTGATGAGCAGTTCTTC. This gives the protein CASSDSGSIVGDEQFF.

The rearrangement links TRBV29-1 to TRBJ2-1, with D maybe TRBD1 (6 bases). From germline, CDR1 is SQVTM and CDR2 ANQGSEA. The CDR3 spans 14 residues. Trimming left V 2 bases short and J 2 bases short, with 10 bases between. CDR3: CSVEPGVPYNEQFF. The CDR3 DNA reads TGCAGCGTTGAACCAGGGGTCCCCTACAATGAGCAGTTCTTC.

The rearrangement links TRBV24-1 to TRBJ2-2; 8 nucleotides agree with TRBD1. Germline CDR1 reads KGHDR; CDR2 reads SFDVKD. CDR3 length: 16 amino acids. The ends lost 2 bases at V and 5 bases at J; junction bases unmatched: 6. The CDR3 reads CATSDWGGQGTGELFF. In nucleotides, the CDR3 is TGTGCCACCAGTGATTGGGGCGGACAGGGAACCGGGGAGCTGTTTTTT.

Note on this clone: The same CDR3 can be traced to other DNA sequences in this sample. This rearrangement joins TRBV7-9 to TRBJ2-5, with a possible D match to TRBD1 (6 bases). Per germline, CDR1 SEHNR and CDR2 FQNEAQ (reference sequence). Trimming cost V 2 bases and J 1 base, with 8 bases left between them. CDR3 length equals 14 residues. This CDR3 reads CASSLLGAQETQYF. The CDR3 DNA reads as TGTGCCAGCAGCTTACTGGGGGCCCAAGAGACCCAGTACTTC.

V usage is TRBV5-1 and J usage is TRBJ2-2; D is perhaps TRBD2 (6 bases). CDR3 length: 16 residues. Trimming left V 0 bases short and J 5 bases short, with 14 bases between. The germline CDR1 and CDR2 sequences are SGHRS and YFSETQ. CDR3 coding DNA: TGCGCCAGCAGCTTGGGTACTAGCCTTCGAACCGGGGAGCTGTTTTTT. This sequence encodes CASSLGTSLRTGELFF.

This clone has a single count. The V gene is TRBV6-5, the J gene TRBJ1-2; D gene uncertain. Looked up from germline, CDR1 is MNHEY and CDR2 is SVGAGI. The V and J ends lost 2 bases and 6 bases respectively, with 16 bases between them. The CDR3 extends over 15 amino acids. Written as DNA, the CDR3 is TGTGCCAGCAGTTACGCGGTCGGGGTTGCTGATGGCTACACCTTC. Its protein is CASSYAVGVADGYTF.

The gene calls are TRBV21-1 and TRBJ1-4; the table's D gene call, TRBD1, was not cross checked with the DNA. TRBV21-1 is described as a pseudogene. This CDR3 contains 13 residues. This CDR3 reads CPLAGTENEKLFF. CDR3 coding DNA: TGCCCCCTCGCGGGGACAGAAAATGAAAAACTGTTTTTT.

This clone was detected a few times. V gene TRBV5-4 combines with J gene TRBJ2-2; 8 nucleotides align to TRBD1. The CDR3 loop spans 14 amino acids. The V gene end was trimmed by 4 bases and the J gene end by 6 bases; junction bases not matched to a gene: 5. Per the germline V gene, CDR1 is SGHNT and CDR2 is YYREEE (reference sequence). The CDR3 coding sequence is TGTGCCAGCAGCACCCCGACAGGGGCCGGGGAGCTGTTTTTT. It specifies CASSTPTGAGELFF.

This clone was observed a single time. The V gene is TRBV6-1, the J gene TRBJ2-7; TRBD1 might be the D (5 bases). The CDR3 has 15 residues. Germline CDR1 reads MNHNS; CDR2 reads SASEGT. Between the trimmed V and J ends, which lost 1 base and 1 base, there was a span of 11 bases. The CDR3 DNA follows: TGTGCCAGCAGTGAAGTTTACTCAGGGTCCTACGAGCAGTACTTC. Translated: CASSEVYSGSYEQYF.

CDR3 DNA: TGTGCCAGCAGTTACCTACCCTCGCGAGTCTACGAGCAGTACTTC. Translation gives CASSYLPSRVYEQYF. The chain joins TRBV6-5 to TRBJ2-7; no definite D call. Germline lookup yields CDR1 MNHEY and CDR2 SVGAGI. This CDR3 comprises 15 residues. Trimming stripped 2 bases from V and 3 bases from J, with 14 bases between.

J is TRBJ2-3 and V is TRBV11-3; 13 nucleotides align to TRBD2. Germline-derived CDR1 and CDR2 are SGHNT and YENEEA. The V and J ends lost 3 bases and 6 bases, in that order; junction bases with no gene match: 6. This CDR3 has 16 amino acids. This chain's CDR3 is CASSFTSGGAGDTQYF. Here the CDR3 DNA reads TGTGCCAGCAGCTTTACTAGCGGGGGGGCCGGGGATACGCAGTATTTT.

V gene TRBV20-1 combines with J gene TRBJ1-2; 7 positions agree with TRBD1. The CDR3 totals 18 residues. Looked up from germline, CDR1 is DFQATT and CDR2 is SNEGSKA (reference sequence). The J segment lost 2 bases and the V segment lost 3 bases, leaving 18 bases of the junction unmatched. The CDR3 DNA is TGCAGTGCTAGTATCGTGAGGGCCCGAGGGGGCAAAAACTATGGCTACACCTTC. It encodes CSASIVRARGGKNYGYTF.

Only one count was recorded for this clone. The genes are TRBV9 and TRBJ2-2; weak D call: TRBD2 (6 bases). Germline V CDR1 and CDR2: SGDLS, YYNGEE. This CDR3 is 15 amino acids long. V was cut by 7 bases and J by 3 bases, with 16 bases left in between. The chain's CDR3 is CASGGGPRDTGELFF. CDR3 bases: TGTGCCAGCGGCGGAGGGCCGAGGGACACCGGGGAGCTGTTTTTT.

The chain combines TRBV11-3 with TRBJ1-1, with D possibly TRBD1 on 6 matching bases. Per germline, CDR1 SGHNT and CDR2 YENEEA. V dropped 7 bases and J dropped 8 bases, with 17 bases sitting between them. This CDR3 spans 13 amino acids. The CDR3 DNA reads TGTGCCAGCAATAGGGGGGGCAGGACCGAAGCTTTCTTT. Translation gives CASNRGGRTEAFF.

CDR3 amino acids: CATSRRAGTVGLAGGYEQYF. The CDR3 nucleotides are TGTGCCACCAGCAGACGAGCCGGGACAGTGGGACTAGCGGGAGGTTACGAGCAGTACTTC. V usage is TRBV15 and J usage is TRBJ2-7, with 15 bases fitting TRBD2. The CDR3 extends over 20 amino acids. CDR1 and CDR2 from the germline V gene are LNHNV and YYDKDF (reference sequence). The V and J ends lost 2 bases and 4 bases, in that order; junction bases with no gene match: 15. The full variable domain, its missing parts supplied by reference TRBV15 and TRBJ2-7, is DAMVIQNPRYQVTQFGKPVTLSCSQTLNHNVMYWYQQKSSQAPKLLFHYYDKDFNNEADTPDNFQSRRPNTSFCFLDIRSPGLGDTAMYLCATSRRAGTVGLAGGYEQYFGPGTRLTVT.

This clone was recorded once. This chain connects TRBV6-2 or TRBV6-3 to TRBJ2-2; D uncertain. The CDR3 is 16 residues long. CDR1 is MNHEY, CDR2 SVGEGT, per germline. V was clipped by 6 bases and J by 3 bases, with 17 bases between them. CDR3 sequence reads: CASSQEALWYTGELFF. The CDR3 coding sequence is TGTGCCAGCAGCCAAGAGGCCCTGTGGTACACCGGGGAGCTGTTTTTT.

V is TRBV24-1 and J is TRBJ2-7; 7 bases agree with TRBD1. Germline CDR1 and CDR2: KGHDR and SFDVKD. The J segment lost 1 base and the V segment lost 4 bases, leaving 6 bases of the junction unmatched. The CDR3 is 15 amino acids. Here the CDR3 reads CATSDVGQNSYEQYF. The CDR3 nucleotides read TGTGCCACCAGTGACGTGGGACAGAATTCCTACGAGCAGTACTTC.